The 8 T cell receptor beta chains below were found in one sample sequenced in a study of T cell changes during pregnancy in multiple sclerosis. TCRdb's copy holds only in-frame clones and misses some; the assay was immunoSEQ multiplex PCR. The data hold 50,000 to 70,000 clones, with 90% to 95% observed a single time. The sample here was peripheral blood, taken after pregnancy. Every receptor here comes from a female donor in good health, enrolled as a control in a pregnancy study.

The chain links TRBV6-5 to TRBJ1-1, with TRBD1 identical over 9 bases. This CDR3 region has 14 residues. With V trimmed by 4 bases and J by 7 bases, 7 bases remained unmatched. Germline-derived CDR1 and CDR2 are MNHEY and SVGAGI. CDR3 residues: CASSFLQGASEAFF. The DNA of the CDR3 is TGTGCCAGCAGTTTTTTACAGGGGGCAAGTGAAGCTTTCTTT.

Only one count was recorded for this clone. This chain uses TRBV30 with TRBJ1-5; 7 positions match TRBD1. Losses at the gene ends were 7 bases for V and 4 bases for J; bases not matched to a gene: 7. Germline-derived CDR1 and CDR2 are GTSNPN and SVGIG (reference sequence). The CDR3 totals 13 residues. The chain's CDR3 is CAYSTQGNQPQHF. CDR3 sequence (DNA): TGTGCCTACTCAACACAGGGGAATCAGCCCCAGCATTTT.

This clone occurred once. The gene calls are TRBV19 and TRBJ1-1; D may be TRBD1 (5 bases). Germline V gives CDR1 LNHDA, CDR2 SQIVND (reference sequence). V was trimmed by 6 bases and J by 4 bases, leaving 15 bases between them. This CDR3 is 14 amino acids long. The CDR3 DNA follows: TGTGCCAGTAGGCCAGGGAGGGTCTCCACTGAAGCTTTCTTT. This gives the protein CASRPGRVSTEAFF.

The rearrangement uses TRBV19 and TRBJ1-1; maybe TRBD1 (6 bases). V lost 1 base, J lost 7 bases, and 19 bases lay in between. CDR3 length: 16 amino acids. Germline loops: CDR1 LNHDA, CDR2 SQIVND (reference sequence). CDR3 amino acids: CASSIGYGGQGGEAFF. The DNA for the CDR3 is TGTGCCAGTAGTATAGGTTACGGGGGGCAGGGTGGTGAAGCTTTCTTT.

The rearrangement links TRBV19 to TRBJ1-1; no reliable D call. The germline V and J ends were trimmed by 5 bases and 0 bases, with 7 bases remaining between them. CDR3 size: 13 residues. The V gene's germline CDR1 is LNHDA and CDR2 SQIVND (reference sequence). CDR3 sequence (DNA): TGTGCCAGTAGTCTAGCCATGAACACTGAAGCTTTCTTT. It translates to CASSLAMNTEAFF.

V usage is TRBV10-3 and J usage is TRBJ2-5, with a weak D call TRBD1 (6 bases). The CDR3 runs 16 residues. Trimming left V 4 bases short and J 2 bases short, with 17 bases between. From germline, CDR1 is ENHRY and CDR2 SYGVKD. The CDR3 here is CAISGAPQGSQETQYF. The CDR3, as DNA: TGTGCCATCAGTGGGGCCCCACAGGGTTCACAAGAGACCCAGTACTTC.

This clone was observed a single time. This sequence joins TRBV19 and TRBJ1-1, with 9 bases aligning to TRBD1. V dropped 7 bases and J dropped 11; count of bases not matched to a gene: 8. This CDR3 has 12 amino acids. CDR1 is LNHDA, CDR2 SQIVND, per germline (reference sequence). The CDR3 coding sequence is TGTGCCAGTACCGAAGGGGGACAGGGCGCTTTCTTT. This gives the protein CASTEGGQGAFF.

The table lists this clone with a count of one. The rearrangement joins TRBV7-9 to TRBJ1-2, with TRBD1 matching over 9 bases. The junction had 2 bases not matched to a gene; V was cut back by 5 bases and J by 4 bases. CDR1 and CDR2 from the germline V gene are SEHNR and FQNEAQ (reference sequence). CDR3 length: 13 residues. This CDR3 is CASSRDRAYGYTF. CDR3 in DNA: TGTGCCAGCAGCAGGGACAGGGCCTATGGCTACACCTTC.